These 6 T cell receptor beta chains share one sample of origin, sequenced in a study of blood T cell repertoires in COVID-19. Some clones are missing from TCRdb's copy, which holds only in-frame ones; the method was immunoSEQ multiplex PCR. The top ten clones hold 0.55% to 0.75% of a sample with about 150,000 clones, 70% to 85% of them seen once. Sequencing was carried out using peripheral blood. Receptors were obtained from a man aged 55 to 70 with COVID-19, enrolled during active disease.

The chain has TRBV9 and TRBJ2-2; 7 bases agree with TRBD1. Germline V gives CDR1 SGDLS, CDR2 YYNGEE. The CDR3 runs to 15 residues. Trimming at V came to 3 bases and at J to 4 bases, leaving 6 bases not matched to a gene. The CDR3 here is CASSAQGQITGELFF. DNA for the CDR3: TGTGCCAGCAGCGCCCAGGGACAGATCACCGGGGAGCTGTTTTTT.

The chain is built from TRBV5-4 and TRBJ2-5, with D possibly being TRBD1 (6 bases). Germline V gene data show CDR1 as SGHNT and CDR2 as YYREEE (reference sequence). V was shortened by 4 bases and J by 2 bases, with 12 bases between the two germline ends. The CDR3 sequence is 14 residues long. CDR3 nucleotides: TGTGCCAGCAGCCATGACAGGAGACAAGAGACCCAGTACTTC. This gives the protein CASSHDRRQETQYF.

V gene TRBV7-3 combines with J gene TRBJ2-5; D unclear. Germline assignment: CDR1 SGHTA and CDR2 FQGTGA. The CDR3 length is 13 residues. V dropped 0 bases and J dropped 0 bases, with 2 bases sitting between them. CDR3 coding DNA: TGTGCCAGCAGCTTAACCTACCAAGAGACCCAGTACTTC. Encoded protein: CASSLTYQETQYF.

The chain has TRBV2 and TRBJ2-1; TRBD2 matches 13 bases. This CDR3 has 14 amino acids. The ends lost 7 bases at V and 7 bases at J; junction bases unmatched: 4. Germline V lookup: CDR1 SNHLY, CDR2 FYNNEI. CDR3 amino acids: CASNKGLAGNEQFF. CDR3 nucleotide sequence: TGTGCCAGCAATAAGGGACTAGCGGGAAATGAGCAGTTCTTC.

CDR3: CASSADRGLSGYTF. DNA for the CDR3: TGCGCCAGCAGCGCAGACAGGGGGCTCAGTGGCTACACCTTC. V usage is TRBV5-1 and J usage is TRBJ1-2, with 10 positions matching TRBD1. This CDR3 region has 14 residues. The J segment lost 7 bases and the V segment lost 4 bases, leaving 7 bases of the junction unmatched. Germline CDR1 and CDR2: SGHRS and YFSETQ.

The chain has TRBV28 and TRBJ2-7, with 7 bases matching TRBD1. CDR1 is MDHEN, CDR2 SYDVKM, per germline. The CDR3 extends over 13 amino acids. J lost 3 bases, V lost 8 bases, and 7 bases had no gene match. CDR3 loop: CASGLGQYYEQYF. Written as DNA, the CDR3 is TGTGCCAGCGGATTGGGACAGTACTACGAGCAGTACTTC.